This TCR beta chain is drawn from a study of blood T cells in healthy people across ages. Looking at the study overall: Capturing about one barcoded beta molecule per two T cells was achieved by template switching. Broader study findings: Long-lived donors exceeded aged donors in naive CD4+ cells and diversity. Investigators treated diversity estimates from one million T cells as underestimates.

The V gene's germline CDR1 is SEHNR and CDR2 FQNEAQ (reference sequence). CDR3 length: 14 residues. The J segment lost 5 bases and the V segment lost 5 bases, leaving 7 bases of the junction unmatched. For this clonotype: What it binds is not known.

Sample-barcoded 5' priming and a J-beta primer mix drove a second PCR of about 6 to 12 cycles. TCRdb itself ran the 5' RACE reads through MiXCR, one entry per CDR3 protein. In the table there are around 850,000 distinct CDR3 sequences, roughly 35% of which are singletons. Sequencing was done on a sample of blood. This receptor was obtained from a man aged 18 to 30 in good health. The V and J genes are TRBV7-9 and TRBJ2-5, with TRBD2 matching 8 bases. This CDR3 is CASSHSGGAETQYF. In DNA, the CDR3 is TGTGCCAGCAGCCACAGCGGGGGCGCGGAGACCCAGTACTTC.